These 25 T cell receptor beta chains share one sample of origin, sequenced in a study of response to subunit inactivated influenza vaccine. TCRdb independently ran MiXCR on the RT-PCR reads; one entry per CDR3 protein. Here the sample spans about 500,000 distinct CDR3 sequences, approximately 12% being singletons. Here the sequenced sample was PBMCs from blood, taken roughly 46 days after vaccination. The receptors stem from a man in his fifties who received an inactivated influenza vaccine.

The V gene is TRBV27, the J gene TRBJ2-5, with D unclear. The CDR3 spans 14 residues. V was cut by 5 bases and J by 4 bases, with 14 bases left in between. The germline V gene has CDR1 MNHEY and CDR2 SMNVEV (reference sequence). The CDR3 DNA sequence: TGTGCCAGCAGTACGCTCCCACCCTTAGAGACCCAGTACTTC. Translating gives CASSTLPPLETQYF.

The rearrangement joins TRBV5-1 to TRBJ1-4, with D unresolved. V gave up 0 bases and J gave up 8 bases, with 14 bases separating them. This CDR3 has 15 residues. The germline CDR1 and CDR2 sequences are SGHRS and YFSETQ. The CDR3 loop is CASSLGLQRAEKLFF. In DNA form, the CDR3 reads TGCGCCAGCAGCTTGGGCCTGCAAAGGGCGGAAAAACTGTTTTTT.

The CDR3 sequence: CASSEALGGRSTDTQYF. CDR3 DNA sequence: TGTGCCAGCAGTGAAGCGCTTGGAGGGAGAAGCACAGATACGCAGTATTTT. The gene calls are TRBV2 and TRBJ2-3; D might be TRBD2 (6 bases). V was clipped by 0 bases and J by 0 bases, with 13 bases between them. The CDR3 runs 17 residues. CDR1 SNHLY and CDR2 FYNNEI come from the germline V gene.

V and J are TRBV5-6 and TRBJ1-2; tentatively, D is TRBD1 (6 bases). The V end was cut by 4 bases, the J end by 8 bases, with 18 bases between. This CDR3 contains 14 residues. Germline loops: CDR1 SGHDT, CDR2 YYEEEE. In DNA form, the CDR3 reads TGTGCCAGCAGCCTTTACTCAGGGGCGGAAGGCTACACCTTC. As protein: CASSLYSGAEGYTF.

The rearrangement joins TRBV24-1 to TRBJ2-1; D not resolved. The CDR3 runs 13 residues. The germline CDR1 and CDR2 sequences are KGHDR and SFDVKD. Between the trimmed V and J ends, which lost 1 base and 5 bases, there was a span of 5 bases. This chain's CDR3 is CATSDLLNNEQFF. Here the CDR3 DNA reads TGTGCCACCAGTGATTTATTAAACAATGAGCAGTTCTTC.

This clonotype has just a few counts. This chain connects TRBV7-9 to TRBJ2-7; possibly TRBD2 for D (6 bases). The V and J ends lost 1 base and 0 bases respectively, with 13 bases between them. The CDR3 runs to 16 residues. Germline V lookup: CDR1 SEHNR, CDR2 FQNEAQ (reference sequence). The chain's CDR3 is CASSLDGGVSSYEQYF. In DNA, the CDR3 is TGTGCCAGCAGCTTAGACGGGGGAGTCTCCTCCTACGAGCAGTACTTC.

This clonotype appeared once. A much larger clone lies one base from this, so it may be a read error. The V gene is TRBV4-3, the J gene TRBJ2-1; TRBD1 matches 8 bases. The CDR3 loop spans 15 amino acids. The germline CDR1 and CDR2 sequences are LGHNA and YSLEER. In DNA, the CDR3 is TGCACCAGCAGCCAAGAACCCAGGGGGCAAAATGAGCAGTTCTTC. It yields the protein CTSSQEPRGQNEQFF.

This clonotype was counted a few times. The J gene is TRBJ2-1, the V gene TRBV10-3; weak D call: TRBD2 (6 bases). Germline V CDR1 and CDR2: ENHRY, SYGVKD. The CDR3 runs 15 residues. The V gene lost 6 bases and the J gene lost 2 bases, with 14 bases spanning the gap. The CDR3 nucleotides are TGTGCCATCAGGGGGCTAGGAGGGCCCTACAATGAGCAGTTCTTC. Residues: CAIRGLGGPYNEQFF.

This clonotype was recorded many times. The chain employs TRBV20-1 and TRBJ2-7, with 10 positions matching TRBD1. Germline V gene lookup returns CDR1 DFQATT and CDR2 SNEGSKA (reference sequence). V lost 2 bases, J lost 4 bases, and 5 bases stayed unmatched. The CDR3 is 14 residues long. CDR3 residues: CSARWDRGTYEQYF. DNA for the CDR3: TGCAGTGCTAGATGGGACAGGGGAACGTACGAGCAGTACTTC.

The J gene is TRBJ1-1, the V gene TRBV12-3 or TRBV12-4; maybe TRBD1 (6 bases). The CDR3 extends over 14 amino acids. Trimming cost V 2 bases and J 5 bases, with 12 bases left between them. Here the CDR3 reads CASSLFGGRTEAFF. CDR3 nucleotide sequence: TGTGCCAGCAGTTTATTCGGGGGCAGGACTGAAGCTTTCTTT.

This clonotype was observed a few times. The rearrangement uses TRBV29-1 and TRBJ2-7; tentative D call: TRBD2 (6 bases). This CDR3 is built from 12 residues. Trimming removed 3 bases from V and 6 bases from J, with 12 bases in between. Germline lookup yields CDR1 SQVTM and CDR2 ANQGSEA. The CDR3 bases are TGCAGCGTTGACGCTGGGAGGCGCGAGCAGTACTTC. As protein: CSVDAGRREQYF.

This clonotype was counted between two and nine times. The chain is built from TRBV28 and TRBJ2-7, with D perhaps matching TRBD2 (5 bases). The CDR3 is made up of 15 amino acids. Germline values: CDR1 MDHEN, CDR2 SYDVKM. Trimming cost V 7 bases and J 2 bases, with 18 bases left between them. CDR3 sequence reads: CASTPRVIAPYEQYF. In nucleotides, the CDR3 is TGTGCCAGCACCCCGAGGGTGATAGCCCCCTACGAGCAGTACTTC.

The table lists this clonotype with many counts. This chain joins TRBV6-1 and TRBJ1-5, with D uncertain. V lost 6 bases, J lost 9 bases, and 12 bases lay in between. The CDR3 is 12 amino acids. Germline lookup yields CDR1 MNHNS and CDR2 SASEGT. The CDR3, as DNA: TGTGCCAGCAGGGCCGGGGTTAGGCCCCAGCATTTT. The encoded protein is CASRAGVRPQHF.

The chain is built from TRBV9 and TRBJ2-5, with D maybe TRBD2 (5 bases). The CDR3 contains 14 residues. Germline loops: CDR1 SGDLS, CDR2 YYNGEE. V dropped 4 bases and J dropped 4 bases, with 14 bases sitting between them. DNA for the CDR3: TGTGCCAGCAGCCCCGGGGTTGCTCGAGAGACCCAGTACTTC. It is translated as CASSPGVARETQYF.

J is TRBJ1-6 and V is TRBV5-1; D gene unclear. The CDR3 loop spans 15 amino acids. V lost 0 bases to trimming and J lost 4 bases, with 8 bases between them. CDR1 is SGHRS and CDR2 is YFSETQ in the germline V gene. Here the CDR3 reads CASSLDFAYNSPLHF. Here the CDR3 DNA reads TGCGCCAGCAGCTTGGATTTTGCTTATAATTCACCCCTCCACTTT.

Only a few counts were recorded for this clonotype. The rearrangement links TRBV20-1 to TRBJ2-6; tentatively, D is TRBD1 or TRBD2 (5 bases each). The CDR3 is 15 amino acids. Trimming pared 1 base from V and 4 bases from J, leaving 11 bases between. The germline V gene has CDR1 DFQATT and CDR2 SNEGSKA (reference sequence). The CDR3 sequence: CSARVWGSGANVLTF. CDR3 DNA sequence: TGCAGTGCTAGAGTTTGGGGGTCGGGGGCCAACGTCCTGACTTTC.

This clonotype was counted ten times or more. V usage is TRBV29-1 and J usage is TRBJ1-2, with D uncertain. The germline gives CDR1 SQVTM, CDR2 ANQGSEA. The CDR3 loop spans 12 amino acids. The V end was cut by 8 bases, the J end by 4 bases, with 14 bases between. In DNA form, the CDR3 reads TGCAGCATAAGCCGGGGAACCTATGGCTACACCTTC. This translates into CSISRGTYGYTF.

This clonotype was recorded a few times. A much larger clone is a single base away; this may be a read error. This rearrangement joins TRBV12-3 or TRBV12-4 to TRBJ2-5; D gene unclear. With 4 bases removed from V and 5 bases from J, the gap between germline ends came to 5 bases. There are 11 residues in the CDR3. In DNA form, the CDR3 reads TGTGCCAGCAGTTCGATGGAGACCCAGTACTTC. Protein: CASSSMETQYF.

The chain combines TRBV7-2 with TRBJ2-3, with 9 bases fitting TRBD2. This CDR3 is built from 18 residues. Trimming removed 2 bases from V and 0 bases from J; junction bases left unmatched: 9. The germline gives CDR1 SGHTA, CDR2 FQGNSA. The DNA for the CDR3 is TGTGCCAGCAGCTTACGGGCTAGCGGGGCGATTAGCACAGATACGCAGTATTTT. Protein: CASSLRASGAISTDTQYF.

This clonotype was observed a handful of times. The rearrangement links TRBV28 to TRBJ2-5; D is perhaps TRBD1 (5 bases). With 4 bases removed from V and 9 bases from J, the gap between germline ends came to 9 bases. In germline, CDR1 is MDHEN, CDR2 SYDVKM. This CDR3 has 11 residues. CDR3 residues: CASSYKGAQYF. CDR3 DNA sequence: TGTGCCAGCAGTTATAAAGGGGCCCAGTACTTC. Filled out from reference TRBV28 and TRBJ2-5, the complete variable domain reads DVKVTQSSRYLVKRTGEKVFLECVQDMDHENMFWYRQDPGLGLRLIYFSYDVKMKEKGDIPEGYSVSREKKERFSLILESASTNQTSMYLCASSYKGAQYFGPGTRLLVL.

The rearrangement uses TRBV19 and TRBJ2-7, with 8 positions matching TRBD2. V was pared by 9 bases and J by 2 bases, with 3 bases of the junction left unmatched. Germline lookup yields CDR1 LNHDA and CDR2 SQIVND (reference sequence). The CDR3 loop spans 12 amino acids. The CDR3 bases are TGTGCCAGCGGAGCGGGGGCCTACGAGCAGTACTTC. Residues: CASGAGAYEQYF.

This clonotype was counted between two and nine times. V gene TRBV20-1 combines with J gene TRBJ2-5, with TRBD2 identical over 10 bases. This CDR3 region has 16 residues. The V segment lost 7 bases and the J segment 5 bases; nucleotides outside the gene matches: 16. Germline assignment: CDR1 DFQATT and CDR2 SNEGSKA (reference sequence). The CDR3 reads CSVGIGLAVDGETQYF. The CDR3 DNA is TGCAGTGTTGGCATAGGACTAGCGGTTGACGGTGAGACCCAGTACTTC.

The V call is TRBV11-2, the J call TRBJ2-1; TRBD2 aligns across 9 bases. Per the germline V gene, CDR1 is SGHAT and CDR2 is FQNNGV. The CDR3 length is 16 residues. The V segment lost 1 base and the J segment 1 base; nucleotides outside the gene matches: 2. CDR3 sequence (DNA): TGTGCCAGCAGCTTAGTAGCGGGGGTTTCCTACAATGAGCAGTTCTTC. Its translation is CASSLVAGVSYNEQFF.

V is TRBV3-1 and J is TRBJ2-7; 9 nucleotides line up with TRBD2. This CDR3 has 15 residues. CDR1 LGHDT and CDR2 YNNKEL come from the germline V gene (reference sequence). The junction had 4 bases not matched to a gene; V was cut back by 4 bases and J by 0 bases. CDR3 region: CASSRERGDSYEQYF. CDR3 DNA sequence: TGTGCCAGCAGCCGGGAGCGGGGGGACTCCTACGAGCAGTACTTC.

This clonotype was seen a handful of times. This sequence joins TRBV9 and TRBJ2-3; 8 positions agree with TRBD1. Germline assignment: CDR1 SGDLS and CDR2 YYNGEE. The CDR3 sequence is 15 residues long. After removal of 0 bases from V and 4 bases from J, the junction contained 4 bases not matched to a gene. In nucleotides, the CDR3 is TGTGCCAGCAGCGTAGTTTCAGGGGGCGCAGATACGCAGTATTTT. Its protein is CASSVVSGGADTQYF.